One sample yielded the 12 T cell receptor beta chains listed below, sequenced in a study of tumor and adjacent non-tumor tissue in lung cancer. No cell sorting was done before RNA was extracted from the tissue. TCRbeta libraries were built with three rounds of nested PCR, modified from ARM-PCR. From the multiplex PCR reads, TCRdb called clonotypes with MiXCR, one entry per CDR3 protein. Here the sample spans around 200,000 distinct CDR3 sequences, approximately 74% being singletons. The sequencing input was lung tumor tissue. These receptors were collected from a man in his 60s with non-small cell lung cancer.

As concerns this clonotype: A much larger clone differs by one base, so this may be a read error. Written as DNA, the CDR3 is TGCAGTGCTAGAGATTGGACAGGGATTAGCAATCAGCCCCAGCATTTT. The encoded protein is CSARDWTGISNQPQHF. This chain connects TRBV20-1 to TRBJ1-5; 8 bases align to TRBD1. Looked up from germline, CDR1 is DFQATT and CDR2 is SNEGSKA (reference sequence). V gave up 0 bases and J gave up 0 bases; unmatched junction bases: 4. CDR3 length: 16 amino acids.

About this clonotype itself: Compared with germline, one end of the junction differs, possibly owing to a read error. The gene calls are TRBV29-1 and TRBJ1-1; the D gene is possibly TRBD1 (6 bases). The CDR3 has 13 residues. Germline lookup yields CDR1 SQVTM and CDR2 ANQGSEA. DNA of the CDR3: TGCAGCGTCCACGGGACAAGGAAGACTGAAGATTTCTTT. Its protein product is CSVHGTRKTEDFF.

Notes on this clonotype: At one end, the junction sequence differs from germline, possibly due to a read error. V usage is TRBV11-2 and J usage is TRBJ2-4, with D perhaps TRBD1 or TRBD2 (5 bases each). This CDR3 spans 14 amino acids. Germline values: CDR1 SGHAT, CDR2 FQNNGV. CDR3 nucleotides: TGTGCCAGCAGCCCTATTGGGACCAAAAACATTCAGTATTTC. It encodes CASSPIGTKNIQYF.

On this clonotype itself: The CDR3 end shows no conserved phenylalanine or tryptophan, and so a read error is likely. The rearrangement links TRBV11-2 to TRBJ1-2, with D tentatively TRBD1 (5 bases). This CDR3 region has 15 residues. The germline V gene has CDR1 SGHAT and CDR2 FQNNGV. The CDR3 here is CANSRLLGQGYGYTS. The CDR3 coding sequence is TGTGCCAACAGCCGACTTCTTGGGCAGGGCTATGGCTACACCTCC.

A note on this clonotype: One end of the junction fails to match germline, which may point to a read error. V and J are TRBV6-2 or TRBV6-3 and TRBJ2-1; possibly TRBD1 or TRBD2 for D (6 bases each). Germline values: CDR1 MNHEY, CDR2 SVGEGT. CDR3 length: 15 amino acids. CDR3 bases: TGTGCCAGCAGAAGACAGGCGGGATTCAGCAATGAGCGGTTCTTC. Its translation is CASRRQAGFSNERFF.

Points on this clonotype: At one end the junction does not follow the germline gene, possibly because of a read error. The chain carries TRBV11-2 and TRBJ2-5, with a weak D call TRBD2 (6 bases). CDR3 length: 15 residues. The V gene's germline CDR1 is SGHAT and CDR2 FQNNGV. The CDR3 coding sequence is TGTGCCAGCAGCTTGGCGGGTGGGGAGGTGGAGACCCAGTGCTTC. Translation: CASSLAGGEVETQCF.

A word on this clonotype: One end of the junction varies from germline; a read error may be responsible. The chain uses TRBV20-1 and TRBJ2-5; D gene ambiguous. Germline V gives CDR1 DFQATT, CDR2 SNEGSKA (reference sequence). The length of the CDR3 is 13 residues. DNA of the CDR3: TGCAGTGCTAGAGTAGGGCTCCAAGATACCCAGTATTTC. Translating gives CSARVGLQDTQYF.

To note about this clonotype: A much larger clone differs from this one at a single base, so this may be a read error. The V gene is TRBV12-3 or TRBV12-4, the J gene TRBJ1-2, with TRBD1 as a possible D gene (5 bases). V shed 4 bases and J shed 2 bases, with 14 bases lying between them. The CDR3 length is 15 residues. The CDR3 nucleotides read TGTGCCAGCAGTTCAGGGAGCGGCTCAAACTATGGCTACACCTTC. Protein sequence: CASSSGSGSNYGYTF.

The rearrangement links TRBV7-9 to TRBJ2-3, with D tentatively TRBD1 or TRBD2 (5 bases each). This CDR3 has 12 residues. Looked up from germline, CDR1 is SEHNR and CDR2 is FQNEAQ (reference sequence). V dropped 9 bases and J dropped 12 bases, with 19 bases sitting between them. CDR3 in DNA: TGTGCCAGGAGCCGGGGCCCCGATAGACAGTATTTT. Encoded protein: CARSRGPDRQYF.

With regard to this clonotype: Given a much more abundant clone one base away, this may be a read error. Here the CDR3 omits its conserved ending phenylalanine or tryptophan, so a read error is the likely source. The chain is built from TRBV5-1 and TRBJ1-4, with D possibly TRBD1 on 5 matching bases. From germline, CDR1 is SGHRS and CDR2 YFSETQ. This CDR3 region has 16 residues. Trimming left V 4 bases short and J 0 bases short, with 13 bases between. This CDR3 reads CASSRSDSATNEKLFS. The DNA for the CDR3 is TGCGCCAGCAGCCGAAGCGACAGCGCAACTAATGAAAAACTGTTTTCT.

The chain uses TRBV6-5 and TRBJ2-7, with a possible D match to TRBD1 (6 bases). In germline, CDR1 is MNHEY, CDR2 SVGAGI. This CDR3 has 16 residues. V was trimmed by 6 bases and J by 0 bases, leaving 18 bases between them. DNA for the CDR3: TGTGCCAGCAGATACACCTCGACAGGTGTCTCCTACGAGCAGTACTTC. Translation gives CASRYTSTGVSYEQYF.

With regard to this clonotype: Its ends do not fully match the called genes, so a read error is possible. The V and J genes are TRBV4-2 and TRBJ1-2; 7 nucleotides agree with TRBD1. This CDR3 has 17 residues. Germline V lookup: CDR1 LGHNA, CDR2 YNFKEQ. CDR3 DNA sequence: TGTGCCAGCAGTCAAGCAGAACAGGGGCGAGTTAACTATGGCTACACCTTC. This encodes CASSQAEQGRVNYGYTF.